This T cell receptor beta chain is drawn from a study of preoperative IRX-2 immunotherapy in early breast cancer. Treatment of the sample: preoperative locoregional IRX-2 cytokine immunotherapy. Some clones are missing from TCRdb's copy, which holds only in-frame ones; the method was immunoSEQ multiplex PCR. The data contain fewer than 70,000 clones, roughly 95% of them singletons. This clonotype was obtained from a human donor with breast cancer. The material was obtained from a patient treated with IRX-2 immunotherapy.

The CDR3 here is CASSLGFGGRSNQPQHF. DNA for the CDR3: TGTGCCAGCAGCTTGGGGTTTGGGGGACGGAGCAATCAGCCCCAGCATTTT. The V gene is TRBV5-5, the J gene TRBJ1-5, with a tentative D call TRBD1 (5 bases). This CDR3 contains 17 residues. The V gene's germline CDR1 is SGHKS and CDR2 YYEKEE (reference sequence). V lost 0 bases and J lost 1, with 14 bases in between.